This paragraph covers one TCR beta chain sequence. Its antigen is unidentified. This entry comes from a study of cytomegalovirus exposure and HLA in healthy donors. General study results and limits: Clonal expansion, a later analysis showed, was greater in HLA-associated TCR beta chains than in equally common others. TCR beta chain V- and J-gene trimming was linked, in a later analysis, to a missense variant in DCLRE1C. Within an earlier analysis, most TCR beta V segments proved productive either about 90% or about 30% of the time.

Per the germline V gene, CDR1 is SNHLY and CDR2 is FYNNEI. The CDR3 covers 14 residues. V was pared by 4 bases and J by 5 bases, with 6 bases of the junction left unmatched. Researchers ran the PCR with 60 Vbeta and 13 Jbeta primers. Measured with immunoSEQ multiplex PCR; TCRdb has only the in-frame clones, and not every one. The table lists some 200,000 clones, just under 85% of them singletons. The rearrangement joins TRBV2 to TRBJ2-7, with 9 nucleotides matching TRBD1. This TCR came from a woman aged 40 to 55 in good health and CMV-seronegative. Sequenced input: PBMCs. The CDR3 here is CASSAETGGDEQYF. DNA for the CDR3: TGTGCCAGCAGTGCCGAGACAGGGGGAGACGAGCAGTACTTC.